What follows is one T cell receptor (beta chain) and its context. The source of the sample is a study of radiation and T cells in renal cell carcinoma. Profiled with immunoSEQ multiplex PCR; TCRdb holds only in-frame clones, not every one. The sample contains 40,000 to 60,000 clones, 83% of which appear only once. This CDR3 is 14 amino acids long. Germline CDR1 is MNHNY and CDR2 is SVGAGI (reference sequence). V lost 2 bases, J lost 5 bases, and 13 bases lay in between. Time point meaning: baseline pretreatment blood. Treatment here: 15 Gy SBRT to primary tumor, nephrectomy 4 weeks later. Radiation-treated patients gave blood at baseline, week 2 and week 4.

The chain carries TRBV6-6 and TRBJ2-7; D tentatively fits TRBD1 or TRBD2 (5 bases each). This receptor was obtained from a woman aged 70 to 79 with renal cell carcinoma. The sample consisted of blood, taken from a patient whose treatment included radiotherapy and nephrectomy. The CDR3 sequence is CASSYVRGKNEQYF. The DNA for the CDR3 is TGTGCCAGCAGTTACGTCCGGGGCAAAAACGAGCAGTACTTC.